This TCR beta chain was recorded in a study of CD8+ T cells in alopecia areata. As the sequencing template, cDNA was produced by extracting RNA and reverse transcribing it. Assay used: immunoSEQ multiplex PCR; TCRdb lists only in-frame clones, some missing. The counts give 200,000 to 300,000 clones, none of them seen only once; approximately 1.2% is held by the top ten. Cells from pooled cutaneous lymph nodes were sorted by CD4, CD8alpha, NKG2D, NKG2ACE and other markers. As for this clone: The genes are named according to mouse.

The sample was CD4+ T cells sorted from a lymph node. The clonotype was recovered from a C3H/HeJ mouse with alopecia areata. MHC haplotype: H2-k.

The CDR3 sequence is CASSEPGFNQDTQYF. CDR3 DNA (partial): TGTGCCAGCAGTGAACCTGGGTTTAACCAAGAC. This chain joins TRBV13-3 and TRBJ2-5, with a weak D call TRBD2 (5 bases). The CDR3 end falls 4 residues outside the read, so it is completed with the germline J gene. The ends were cut back, 2 bases at V and 0 bases at J, with 10 bases in the middle. Germline assignment: CDR1 NNHDY and CDR2 SYVADS. The CDR3 totals 15 residues. Using reference TRBV13-3 and TRBJ2-5 for the parts outside the CDR3, the full variable domain is EAAVTQSPRSKVAVTGGKVTLSCHQTNNHDYMYWYRQDTGHGLRLIHYSYVADSTEKGDIPDGYKASRPSQENFSLILELASLSQTAVYFCASSEPGFNQDTQYFGPGTRLLVL.